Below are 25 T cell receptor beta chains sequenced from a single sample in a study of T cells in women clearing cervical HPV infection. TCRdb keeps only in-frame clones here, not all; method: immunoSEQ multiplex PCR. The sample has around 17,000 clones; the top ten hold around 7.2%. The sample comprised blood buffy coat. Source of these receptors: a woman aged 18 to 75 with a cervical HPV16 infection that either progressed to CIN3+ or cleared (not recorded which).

The sequenced CDR3 bases are TGTGCCAGCACCTCAGGGGAAAAA. It codes for CASTSGEK. The CDR3 in its entirety is CASTSGEKLFF. V usage is TRBV12-3 or TRBV12-4 and J usage is TRBJ1-4; a possible D gene is TRBD1 (5 bases). The read falls 3 residues short of the CDR3 end, and the missing part is taken from the germline J gene. V lost 7 bases and J lost 8, with 8 bases in between. This CDR3 is built from 11 residues.

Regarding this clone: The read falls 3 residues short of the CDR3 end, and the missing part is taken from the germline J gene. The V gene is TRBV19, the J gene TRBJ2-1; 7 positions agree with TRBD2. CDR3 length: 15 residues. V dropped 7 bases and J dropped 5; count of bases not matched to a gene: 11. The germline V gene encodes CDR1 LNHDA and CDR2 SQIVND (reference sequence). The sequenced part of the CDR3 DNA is TGTGCCAGTACTCACGGGGGGTTAGCTGACAATGAG. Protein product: CASTHGGLADNE. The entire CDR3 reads CASTHGGLADNEQFF.

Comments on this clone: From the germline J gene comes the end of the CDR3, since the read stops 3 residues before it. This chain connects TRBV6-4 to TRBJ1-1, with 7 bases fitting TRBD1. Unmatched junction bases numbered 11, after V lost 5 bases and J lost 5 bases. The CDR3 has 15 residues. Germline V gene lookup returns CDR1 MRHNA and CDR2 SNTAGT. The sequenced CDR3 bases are TGTGCCAGCAGTACCCCGAGGAGGGGGCCTACTGAA. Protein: CASSTPRRGPTE. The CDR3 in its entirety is CASSTPRRGPTEAFF.

CDR3 amino acids: CASSEIVGQRLNSPLHF. Incomplete CDR3 DNA: TGTGCCAGCAGTGAAATAGTAGGACAGAGATTAAATTCACCC. The chain is built from TRBV6-1 and TRBJ1-6; D might be TRBD1 (6 bases). The sequenced fragment ends 3 residues before the CDR3 boundary, so the rest is inferred from the germline J gene. The germline gives CDR1 MNHNS, CDR2 SASEGT. The CDR3 consists of 17 residues. Trimming took 2 bases from V and 7 from J, leaving 18 bases between them.

CDR3 bases read: TGCAGTGCCCCCGTCCCGGGACAGGGGGCGCATGGC. Amino acids: CSAPVPGQGAHG. The entire CDR3 is CSAPVPGQGAHGYTF. The chain has TRBV20-1 and TRBJ1-2; 12 bases match TRBD1. Coverage ceases 3 residues before the CDR3 finishes, and the germline J gene fills in the end. Germline lookup yields CDR1 DFQATT and CDR2 SNEGSKA (reference sequence). V gave up 6 bases and J gave up 6 bases; unmatched junction bases: 11. There are 15 residues in the CDR3.

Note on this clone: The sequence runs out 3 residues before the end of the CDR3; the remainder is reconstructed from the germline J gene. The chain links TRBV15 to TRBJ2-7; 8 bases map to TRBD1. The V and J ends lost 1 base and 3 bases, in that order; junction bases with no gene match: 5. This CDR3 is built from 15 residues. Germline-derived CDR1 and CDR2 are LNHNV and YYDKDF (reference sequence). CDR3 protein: CATSRVETGDYEQYF. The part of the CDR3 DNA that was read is TGTGCCACCAGCAGAGTGGAGACAGGGGACTACGAG.

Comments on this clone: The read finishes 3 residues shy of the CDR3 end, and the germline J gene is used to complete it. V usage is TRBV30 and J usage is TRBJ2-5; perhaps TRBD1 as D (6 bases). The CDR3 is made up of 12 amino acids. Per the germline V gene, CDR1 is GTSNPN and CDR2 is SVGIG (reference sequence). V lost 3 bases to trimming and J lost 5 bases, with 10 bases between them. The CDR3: CAWRTGWETQYF. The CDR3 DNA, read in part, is TGTGCCTGGAGAACAGGGTGGGAGACC.

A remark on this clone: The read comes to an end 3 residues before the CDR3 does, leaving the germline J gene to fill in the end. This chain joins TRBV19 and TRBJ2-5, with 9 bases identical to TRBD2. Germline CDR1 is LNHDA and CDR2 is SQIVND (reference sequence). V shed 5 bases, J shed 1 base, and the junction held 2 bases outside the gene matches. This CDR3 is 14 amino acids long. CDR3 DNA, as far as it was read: TGTGCCAGTAGTGATAGCGGGGGCCAAGAGACC. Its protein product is CASSDSGGQET. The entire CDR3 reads CASSDSGGQETQYF.

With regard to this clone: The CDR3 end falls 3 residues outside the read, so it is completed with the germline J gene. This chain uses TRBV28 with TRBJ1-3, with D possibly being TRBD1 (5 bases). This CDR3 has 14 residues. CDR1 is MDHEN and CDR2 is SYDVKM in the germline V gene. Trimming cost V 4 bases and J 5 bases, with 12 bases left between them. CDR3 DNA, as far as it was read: TGTGCCAGCAGTTCTGGGGGGTTGCGAAACACC. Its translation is CASSSGGLRNT. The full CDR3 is CASSSGGLRNTIYF.

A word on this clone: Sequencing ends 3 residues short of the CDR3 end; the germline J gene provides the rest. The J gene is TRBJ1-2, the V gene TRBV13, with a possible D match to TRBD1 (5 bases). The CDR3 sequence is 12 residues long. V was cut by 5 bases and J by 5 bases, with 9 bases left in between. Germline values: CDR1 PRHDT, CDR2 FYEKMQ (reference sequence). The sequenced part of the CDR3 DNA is TGTGCCAGCAGCCTAAGGGGATATGGC. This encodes CASSLRGYG. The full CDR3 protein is CASSLRGYGYTF.

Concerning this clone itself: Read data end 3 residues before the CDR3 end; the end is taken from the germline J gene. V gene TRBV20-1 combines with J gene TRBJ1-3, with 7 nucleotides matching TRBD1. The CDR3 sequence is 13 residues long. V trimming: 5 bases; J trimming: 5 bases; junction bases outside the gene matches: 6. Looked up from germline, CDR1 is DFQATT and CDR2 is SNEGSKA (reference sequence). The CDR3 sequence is CSAAGQRRNTIYF. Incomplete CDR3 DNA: TGCAGTGCTGCGGGACAGAGACGAAACACC.

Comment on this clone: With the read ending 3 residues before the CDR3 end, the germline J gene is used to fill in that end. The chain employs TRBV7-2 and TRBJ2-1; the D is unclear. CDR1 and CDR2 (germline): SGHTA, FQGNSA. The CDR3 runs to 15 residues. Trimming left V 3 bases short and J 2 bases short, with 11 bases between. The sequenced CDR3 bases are TGTGCCAGCAGCTTCCCTTATAAGCCCTACAATGAG. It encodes CASSFPYKPYNE. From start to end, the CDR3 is CASSFPYKPYNEQFF.

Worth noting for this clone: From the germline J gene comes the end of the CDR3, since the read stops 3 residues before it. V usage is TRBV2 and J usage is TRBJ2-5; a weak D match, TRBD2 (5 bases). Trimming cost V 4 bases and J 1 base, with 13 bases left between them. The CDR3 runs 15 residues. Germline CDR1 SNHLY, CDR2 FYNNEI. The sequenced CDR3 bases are TGTGCCAGCAGTGTAGGGCGGGCCCCCCAAGAGACC. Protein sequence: CASSVGRAPQET. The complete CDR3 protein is CASSVGRAPQETQYF.

CDR3 loop: CSAKGETGNTEAFF. The CDR3 DNA, read in part, is TGCAGTGCTAAAGGCGAAACAGGAAACACTGAA. The gene calls are TRBV20-1 and TRBJ1-1, with D maybe TRBD1 (5 bases). From the germline J gene comes the end of the CDR3, since the read stops 3 residues before it. The CDR3 is 14 residues long. V was shortened by 4 bases and J by 2 bases, with 14 bases between the two germline ends. The germline gives CDR1 DFQATT, CDR2 SNEGSKA (reference sequence).

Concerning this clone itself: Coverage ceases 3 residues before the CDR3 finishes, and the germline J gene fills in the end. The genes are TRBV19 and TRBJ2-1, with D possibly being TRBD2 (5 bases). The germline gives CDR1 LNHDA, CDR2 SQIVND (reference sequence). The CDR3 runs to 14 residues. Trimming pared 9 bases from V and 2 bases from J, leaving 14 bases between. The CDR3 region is CASSTDLPYNEQFF. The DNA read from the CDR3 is TGTGCCAGCTCAACGGACTTGCCCTACAATGAG.

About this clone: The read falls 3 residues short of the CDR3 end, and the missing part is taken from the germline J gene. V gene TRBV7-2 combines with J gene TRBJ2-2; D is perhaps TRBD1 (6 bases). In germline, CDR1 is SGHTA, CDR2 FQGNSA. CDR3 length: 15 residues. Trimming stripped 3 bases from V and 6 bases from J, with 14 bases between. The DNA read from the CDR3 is TGTGCCAGCAGCTTCGTGGGCGCAGGGGCCGGGGAG. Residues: CASSFVGAGAGE. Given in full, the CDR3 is CASSFVGAGAGELFF.

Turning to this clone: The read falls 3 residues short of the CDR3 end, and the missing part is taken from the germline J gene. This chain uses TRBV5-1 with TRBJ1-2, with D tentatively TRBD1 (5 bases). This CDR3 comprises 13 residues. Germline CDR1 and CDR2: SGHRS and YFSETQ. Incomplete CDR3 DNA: TGCGCCAGCAGCTTGGACCAGGGCTTGGGC. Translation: CASSLDQGLG. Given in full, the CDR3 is CASSLDQGLGYTF.

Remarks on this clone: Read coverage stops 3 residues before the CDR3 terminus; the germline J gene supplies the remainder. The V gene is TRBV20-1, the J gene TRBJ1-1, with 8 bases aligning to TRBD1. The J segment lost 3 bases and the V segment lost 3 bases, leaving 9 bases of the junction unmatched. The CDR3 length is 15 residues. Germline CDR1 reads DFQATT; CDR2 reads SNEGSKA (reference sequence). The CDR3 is CSARFDRGFYTEAFF. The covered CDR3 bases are TGCAGTGCTAGGTTCGACAGGGGATTTTACACTGAA.

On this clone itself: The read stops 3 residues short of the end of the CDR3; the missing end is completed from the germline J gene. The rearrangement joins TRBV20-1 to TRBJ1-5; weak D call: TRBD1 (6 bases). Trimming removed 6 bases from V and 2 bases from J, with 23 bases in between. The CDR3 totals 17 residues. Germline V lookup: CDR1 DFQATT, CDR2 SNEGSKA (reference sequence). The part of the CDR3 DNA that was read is TGCAGTGCCACTCTAGGGGGTTTCCTGGGGCGCAATCAGCCC. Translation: CSATLGGFLGRNQP. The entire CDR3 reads CSATLGGFLGRNQPQHF.

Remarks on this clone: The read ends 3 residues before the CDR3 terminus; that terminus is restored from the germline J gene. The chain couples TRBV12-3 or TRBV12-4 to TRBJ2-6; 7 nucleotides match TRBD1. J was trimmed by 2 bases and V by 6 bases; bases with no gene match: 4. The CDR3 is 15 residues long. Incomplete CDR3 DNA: TGTGCCAGCAGACTCCAGGGGGCTGGGGCCAACGTC. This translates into CASRLQGAGANV. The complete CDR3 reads CASRLQGAGANVLTF.

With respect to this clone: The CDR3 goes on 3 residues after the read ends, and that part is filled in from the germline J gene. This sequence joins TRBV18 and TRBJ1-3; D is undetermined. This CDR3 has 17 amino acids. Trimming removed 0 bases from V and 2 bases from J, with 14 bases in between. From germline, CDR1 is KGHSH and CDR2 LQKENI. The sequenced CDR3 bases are TGTGCCAGCTCACCACCGGTCGGGTCCCGGGCTGGAAACACC. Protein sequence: CASSPPVGSRAGNT. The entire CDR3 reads CASSPPVGSRAGNTIYF.

The CDR3 sequence is CSVGGPEAFF. The covered CDR3 bases are TGCAGCGTTGGCGGGCCTGAA. The V and J genes are TRBV29-1 and TRBJ1-1, with D unclear. Read sequence stops 3 residues before the CDR3 end, and the germline J gene provides the missing end. Germline values: CDR1 SQVTM, CDR2 ANQGSEA. Trimming stripped 4 bases from V and 6 bases from J, with 6 bases between. This CDR3 is 10 amino acids long.

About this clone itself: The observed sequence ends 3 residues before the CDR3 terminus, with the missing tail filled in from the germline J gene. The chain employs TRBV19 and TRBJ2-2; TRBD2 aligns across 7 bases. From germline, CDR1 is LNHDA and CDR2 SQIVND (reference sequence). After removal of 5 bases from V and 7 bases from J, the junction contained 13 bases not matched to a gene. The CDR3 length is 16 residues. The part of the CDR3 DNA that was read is TGTGCCAGTAGTCCCCGAAGATGGGGGGAGGGCGGGGAG. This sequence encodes CASSPRRWGEGGE. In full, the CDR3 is CASSPRRWGEGGELFF.

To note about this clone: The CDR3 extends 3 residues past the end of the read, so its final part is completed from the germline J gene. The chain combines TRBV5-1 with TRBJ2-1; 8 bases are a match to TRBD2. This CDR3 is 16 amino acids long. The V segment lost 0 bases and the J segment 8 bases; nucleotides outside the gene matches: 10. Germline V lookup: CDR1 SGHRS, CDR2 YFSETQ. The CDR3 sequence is CASSLAGSGEIYEQFF. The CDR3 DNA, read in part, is TGCGCCAGCAGCTTGGCGGGTAGCGGGGAGATCTATGAG. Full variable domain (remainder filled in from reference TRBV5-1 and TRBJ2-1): KAGVTQTPRYLIKTRGQQVTLSCSPISGHRSVSWYQQTPGQGLQFLFEYFSETQRNKGNFPGRFSGRQFSNSRSEMNVSTLELGDSALYLCASSLAGSGEIYEQFFGPGTRLTVL.

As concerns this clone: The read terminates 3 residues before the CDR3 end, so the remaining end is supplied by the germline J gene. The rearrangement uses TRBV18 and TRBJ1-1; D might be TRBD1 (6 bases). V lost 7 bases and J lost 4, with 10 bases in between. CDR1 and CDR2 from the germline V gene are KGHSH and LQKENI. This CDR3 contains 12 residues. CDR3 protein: CASFTRGTEAFF. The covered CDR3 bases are TGTGCCAGCTTTACCAGGGGCACTGAA.